Below, 19 T cell receptor beta chains from the same sample are listed, as sequenced in a study of early T cells in non-severe SARS-CoV-2 infection. A single record per CDR3 protein comes from TCRdb applying MiXCR to the 5' RACE reads. The sample includes about 34,000 distinct CDR3 sequences, roughly 6% of them seen just once. The sequenced sample was whole blood. The source is an adult who was a healthcare worker with PCR-confirmed SARS-CoV-2 infection or an uninfected control (not recorded which).

V usage is TRBV25-1 and J usage is TRBJ1-2; 9 nucleotides match TRBD1. Trimming at V came to 2 bases and at J to 6 bases, leaving 10 bases not matched to a gene. Germline values: CDR1 MGHDK, CDR2 SYGVNS. The CDR3 sequence is 16 residues long. CDR3: CASSEPRQGGGNGYTF. The DNA for the CDR3 is TGTGCCAGCAGTGAACCCCGACAGGGGGGAGGCAATGGCTACACCTTC.

This clonotype turned up a few times. The chain couples TRBV12-3 or TRBV12-4 to TRBJ2-7, with D possibly matching TRBD1 (6 bases). CDR3 length: 13 residues. The V gene lost 1 base and the J gene lost 6 bases, with 10 bases spanning the gap. In DNA, the CDR3 is TGTGCCAGCAGTTTAGAGACAGGAGGCGAGCAGTACTTC. Residues: CASSLETGGEQYF.

This clonotype was seen ten or more times. V and J are TRBV2 and TRBJ2-5; no firm D call. CDR1 is SNHLY and CDR2 is FYNNEI in the germline V gene. The CDR3 runs to 12 residues. The V end lost 3 bases, the J end lost 0 bases, and 2 bases lay between the germline ends. The CDR3 DNA follows: TGTGCCAGCAGTGACGACCAAGAGACCCAGTACTTC. Its protein is CASSDDQETQYF.

In its sample, this clonotype was seen many times. V and J are TRBV28 and TRBJ1-5, with D possibly matching TRBD1 (6 bases). Per germline, CDR1 MDHEN and CDR2 SYDVKM. The CDR3 sequence is 14 residues long. V was trimmed by 8 bases and J by 6 bases, leaving 17 bases between them. The CDR3 spells CASLSGGRGQPQHF. In DNA form, the CDR3 reads TGTGCCAGCCTTTCTGGGGGCAGGGGTCAGCCCCAGCATTTT.

This clonotype has ten or more counts. The gene calls are TRBV12-3 or TRBV12-4 and TRBJ1-2; D unresolved. The ends were cut back, 4 bases at V and 4 bases at J, with 13 bases in the middle. This CDR3 region has 14 residues. The CDR3 region has the DNA TGTGCCAGCAGTTACCCCGGGGATAGCTATGGCTACACCTTC. Encoded protein: CASSYPGDSYGYTF.

This rearrangement joins TRBV12-3 or TRBV12-4 to TRBJ2-4; 7 bases line up with TRBD1. This CDR3 has 17 amino acids. J was trimmed by 0 bases and V by 2 bases; bases with no gene match: 7. The CDR3 protein is CASSLSARGIAKNIQYF. In nucleotides, the CDR3 is TGTGCCAGCAGTTTAAGCGCCAGGGGGATAGCCAAAAACATTCAGTACTTC.

This chain links TRBV7-2 with TRBJ1-2; TRBD1 might be the D (6 bases). The V end lost 1 base, the J end lost 6 bases, and 12 bases lay between the germline ends. In germline, CDR1 is SGHTA, CDR2 FQGNSA. The CDR3 sequence is 14 residues long. Here the CDR3 DNA reads TGTGCCAGCAGCTTAGTGCAGGGGAACAATGGCTACACCTTC. Residues: CASSLVQGNNGYTF.

This clonotype counts as medium-sized. The V and J genes are TRBV16 and TRBJ2-1; D is unresolved. The CDR3 loop spans 11 amino acids. V lost 4 bases to trimming and J lost 8 bases, with 6 bases between them. CDR1 and CDR2 from the germline V gene are KGHSY and FQNENV. The chain's CDR3 is CASSPRDEQFF. The CDR3 DNA sequence: TGTGCCAGCAGCCCTAGAGATGAGCAGTTCTTC.

This clonotype was detected many times. This chain uses TRBV4-3 with TRBJ2-1, with a tentative D call TRBD1 (6 bases). The CDR3 has 13 amino acids. CDR1 is LGHNA and CDR2 is YSLEER in the germline V gene. The V end was cut by 3 bases, the J end by 9 bases, with 12 bases between. CDR3 loop: CASSHRGNTEQFF. CDR3 in DNA: TGCGCCAGCAGCCACAGGGGCAACACTGAGCAGTTCTTC.

The V gene is TRBV20-1, the J gene TRBJ1-5; 9 positions agree with TRBD1. Germline trimming cut 6 bases from V and 7 bases from J; bases unmatched to any gene: 7. This CDR3 contains 13 residues. Germline V gene lookup returns CDR1 DFQATT and CDR2 SNEGSKA (reference sequence). The chain's CDR3 is CSAGQGGEQPQHF. DNA of the CDR3: TGCAGTGCGGGACAGGGTGGTGAGCAGCCCCAGCATTTT.

The chain couples TRBV6-5 to TRBJ2-7; D is possibly TRBD2 (6 bases). This CDR3 spans 16 amino acids. The germline gives CDR1 MNHEY, CDR2 SVGAGI. The germline V and J ends were trimmed by 0 bases and 5 bases, with 17 bases remaining between them. The CDR3 sequence is CASSYSARRVVDEQYF. CDR3 DNA sequence: TGTGCCAGCAGTTACTCGGCGCGGAGGGTCGTCGACGAGCAGTACTTC.

As DNA, the CDR3 is TGTGCCATCAGTGACCCGACAGGCTCCTACGAGCAGTACTTC. Its translation is CAISDPTGSYEQYF. J is TRBJ2-7 and V is TRBV10-3, with a weak D call TRBD1 (6 bases). Per the germline V gene, CDR1 is ENHRY and CDR2 is SYGVKD. Trimming took off 3 bases at V and 0 bases at J, with 9 bases between the two ends. CDR3 length: 14 residues.

This clonotype has ten or more counts. The V call is TRBV6-6, the J call TRBJ1-3; D remains unclear. The V and J ends lost 6 bases and 0 bases respectively, with 6 bases between them. Per the germline V gene, CDR1 is MNHNY and CDR2 is SVGAGI (reference sequence). The CDR3 is 13 amino acids. CDR3 protein: CASRGGSGNTIYF. The CDR3 DNA reads as TGTGCCAGCAGGGGAGGCTCTGGAAACACCATATATTTT.

In this sample, this clonotype turned up many times. The chain links TRBV28 to TRBJ1-2, with D maybe TRBD1 (6 bases). V dropped 1 base and J dropped 4 bases, with 13 bases sitting between them. The CDR3 extends over 15 amino acids. CDR1 MDHEN and CDR2 SYDVKM come from the germline V gene. CDR3 sequence reads: CASSLYTGQIYGYTF. In DNA, the CDR3 is TGTGCCAGCAGTTTATACACAGGGCAGATCTATGGCTACACCTTC.

The sample holds a few counts of this clonotype. This chain joins TRBV28 and TRBJ1-5; D possibly corresponds to TRBD1 (6 bases). The CDR3 consists of 17 residues. In germline, CDR1 is MDHEN, CDR2 SYDVKM. V was pared by 5 bases and J by 6 bases, with 23 bases between. As DNA, the CDR3 is TGTGCCAGCAGTCCTTCCGACTGGGGGCTTTGGGGTCAGCCCCAGCATTTT. Protein: CASSPSDWGLWGQPQHF.

Ten or more counts support this clonotype. The chain links TRBV7-9 to TRBJ2-7, with 11 bases lining up with TRBD2. Germline assignment: CDR1 SEHNR and CDR2 FQNEAQ (reference sequence). This CDR3 is built from 15 residues. Trimming cost V 3 bases and J 2 bases; bases outside gene matches: 3. The CDR3 DNA follows: TGTGCCAGCAGCTTCGGGACTAGCGGAACCTACGAGCAGTACTTC. Protein: CASSFGTSGTYEQYF.

The table lists this clonotype with many counts. This chain's CDR3 is CASSWGTSANGDTQYF. The CDR3 DNA reads as TGCGCCAGCAGCTGGGGGACTAGCGCGAACGGGGATACGCAGTATTTT. This chain links TRBV5-1 with TRBJ2-3; 10 bases agree with TRBD2. CDR1 and CDR2 (germline): SGHRS, YFSETQ. V lost 3 bases and J lost 6; bases outside the gene matches: 10. This CDR3 is 16 amino acids long. The full variable domain, rest sourced from reference TRBV5-1 and TRBJ2-3, is KAGVTQTPRYLIKTRGQQVTLSCSPISGHRSVSWYQQTPGQGLQFLFEYFSETQRNKGNFPGRFSGRQFSNSRSEMNVSTLELGDSALYLCASSWGTSANGDTQYFGPGTRLTVL.

By frequency in the sample, this clonotype is medium-sized. This sequence joins TRBV5-1 and TRBJ2-3; weak D call: TRBD2 (6 bases). Trimming shortened V by 0 bases and J by 2 bases, and 7 bases separated the two germline ends. Germline CDR1 is SGHRS and CDR2 is YFSETQ. The CDR3 length is 14 residues. This CDR3 reads CASSLGTTTDTQYF. CDR3 in DNA: TGCGCCAGCAGCTTGGGGACTACCACAGATACGCAGTATTTT.

In its sample, this clonotype was seen many times. The chain employs TRBV12-3 or TRBV12-4 and TRBJ1-2; TRBD1 aligns across 7 bases. The CDR3 consists of 14 residues. The V and J ends lost 2 bases and 6 bases, in that order; junction bases with no gene match: 6. The CDR3 sequence is CASSLNRGKDGYTF. As DNA, the CDR3 is TGTGCCAGCAGTTTAAACAGGGGAAAGGATGGCTACACCTTC.